Listed here are 22 T cell receptor beta chains from one sample, sequenced in a study of somatic mutations in cytotoxic T cells in rheumatoid arthritis. The protocol was immunoSEQ multiplex PCR, while the TCRdb copy is restricted to in-frame clones and leaves out a portion. The table shows thousands of clones, with about 85% occurring only once. Sequencing was done on a sample of CD8+ T cells sorted from blood. The receptors were gathered from a man aged 40-55 years with rheumatoid arthritis.

As regards this clone: The same CDR3 arises from other DNA sequences in this sample as well. This rearrangement joins TRBV7-9 to TRBJ2-2; D perhaps matches TRBD2 (7 bases). CDR3 length: 16 amino acids. Germline assignment: CDR1 SEHNR and CDR2 FQNEAQ (reference sequence). V dropped 1 base and J dropped 6 bases, with 15 bases sitting between them. CDR3 nucleotide sequence: TGTGCCAGCAGCTTAGTAGGACTAGGGGGACCCGGGGAGCTGTTTTTT. It codes for CASSLVGLGGPGELFF. The full variable domain, completed using reference TRBV7-9 and TRBJ2-2, is DTGVSQNPRHKITKRGQNVTFRCDPISEHNRLYWYRQTLGQGPEFLTYFQNEAQLEKSRLLSDRFSAERPKGSFSTLEIQRTEQGDSAMYLCASSLVGLGGPGELFFGEGSRLTVL.

The chain employs TRBV7-9 and TRBJ2-5; TRBD1 matches at 7 bases. Germline V gene lookup returns CDR1 SEHNR and CDR2 FQNEAQ (reference sequence). The CDR3 spans 17 residues. V lost 1 base, J lost 4 bases, and 12 bases stayed unmatched. This CDR3 reads CASSLGRQGSLAETQYF. The CDR3 nucleotides are TGTGCCAGCAGCTTAGGGAGACAGGGATCCCTTGCAGAGACCCAGTACTTC. Together with reference TRBV7-9 and TRBJ2-5, the CDR3 gives the full variable domain: DTGVSQNPRHKITKRGQNVTFRCDPISEHNRLYWYRQTLGQGPEFLTYFQNEAQLEKSRLLSDRFSAERPKGSFSTLEIQRTEQGDSAMYLCASSLGRQGSLAETQYFGPGTRLLVL.

The J gene is TRBJ1-1, the V gene TRBV10-2, with a possible D match to TRBD1 (6 bases). The CDR3 totals 15 residues. Trimming removed 2 bases at V and 6 bases at J, with 16 bases between. The germline CDR1 and CDR2 sequences are WSHSY and SAAADI. Here the CDR3 reads CASSERGGRSSEAFF. CDR3 nucleotides: TGCGCCAGCAGTGAGAGGGGGGGCCGCTCCTCTGAAGCTTTCTTT.

This clone was recorded only once. This chain joins TRBV6-5 and TRBJ1-1; D gene unclear. The CDR3 is made up of 13 amino acids. Germline V gene sequence: CDR1 MNHEY, CDR2 SVGAGI. Trimming shortened V by 5 bases and J by 1 base, and 8 bases separated the two germline ends. The CDR3 here is CASSQYRNTEAFF. CDR3 bases: TGTGCCAGCAGTCAGTACAGGAACACTGAAGCTTTCTTT.

This clone was picked up one time. The CDR3 sequence: CASSQDSATRPLNEQFF. CDR3 in DNA: TGCGCCAGCAGCCAAGATAGTGCCACCCGCCCCCTCAATGAGCAGTTCTTC. V usage is TRBV4-1 and J usage is TRBJ2-1; unclear D gene. This CDR3 is 17 amino acids long. V shed 0 bases and J shed 6 bases, with 18 bases lying between them. Germline loops: CDR1 MGHRA, CDR2 YSYEKL.

CDR3 coding DNA: TGTGCCAGTAGTATAGATGGCGAGACAGGGGGCGGGCAGCCCCAGCATTTT. It translates to CASSIDGETGGGQPQHF. V usage is TRBV19 and J usage is TRBJ1-5, with 10 bases aligning to TRBD1. V shed 0 bases and J 7 bases; nucleotides not matched to a gene: 9. This CDR3 is 17 amino acids long. Germline CDR1 LNHDA, CDR2 SQIVND (reference sequence). The full variable domain, with the rest looked up from reference TRBV19 and TRBJ1-5, is DGGITQSPKYLFRKEGQNVTLSCEQNLNHDAMYWYRQDPGQGLRLIYYSQIVNDFQKGDIAEGYSVSREKKESFPLTVTSAQKNPTAFYLCASSIDGETGGGQPQHFGDGTRLSIL.

This clone has only one observation. The gene calls are TRBV4-1 and TRBJ1-2; TRBD1 aligns across 9 bases. Germline CDR1 reads MGHRA; CDR2 reads YSYEKL. V was clipped by 3 bases and J by 2 bases; unmatched bases: 7. The CDR3 runs to 16 residues. Here the CDR3 DNA reads TGCGCCAGCAGCCACTATGGGACAGGGAACAACTATGGCTACACCTTC. The encoded protein is CASSHYGTGNNYGYTF.

As DNA, the CDR3 is TGTGCCAGCAGCTTCTTGGGGGGTTCTTACAATGAGCAGTTCTTC. This gives the protein CASSFLGGSYNEQFF. The chain uses TRBV13 and TRBJ2-1; weak D call: TRBD2 (6 bases). Germline V gene lookup returns CDR1 PRHDT and CDR2 FYEKMQ (reference sequence). V shed 3 bases and J shed 4 bases, with 13 bases lying between them. The CDR3 consists of 15 residues. The complete variable domain, with remaining parts taken from reference TRBV13 and TRBJ2-1, reads AAGVIQSPRHLIKEKRETATLKCYPIPRHDTVYWYQQGPGQDPQFLISFYEKMQSDKGSIPDRFSAQQFSDYHSELNMSSLELGDSALYFCASSFLGGSYNEQFFGPGTRLTVL.

The chain joins TRBV18 to TRBJ2-3; TRBD2 matches 10 bases. This CDR3 has 16 residues. V dropped 2 bases and J dropped 7; count of bases not matched to a gene: 9. Germline V CDR1 and CDR2: KGHSH, LQKENI. The CDR3, as DNA: TGTGCCAGCTCACCAGCTAGCGGGGGCCCAGGTAATACGCAGTATTTT. Protein sequence: CASSPASGGPGNTQYF.

The CDR3 sequence: CASSQATGINAEAFF. CDR3 sequence (DNA): TGTGCCAGCTCACAAGCGACAGGGATTAATGCTGAAGCTTTCTTT. V is TRBV18 and J is TRBJ1-1; 7 bases map to TRBD1. Germline V CDR1 and CDR2: KGHSH, LQKENI. V shed 4 bases, J shed 6 bases, and the junction held 11 bases outside the gene matches. The CDR3 is 15 amino acids.

This rearrangement joins TRBV4-1 to TRBJ2-1; D gene unclear. V lost 0 bases and J 5 bases, leaving 2 bases between the germline ends. This CDR3 contains 12 residues. Looked up from germline, CDR1 is MGHRA and CDR2 is YSYEKL. Written as DNA, the CDR3 is TGCGCCAGCAGCCAAGACAACAATGAGCAGTTCTTC. Translation gives CASSQDNNEQFF.

A note on this clone: Within the sample, other DNA sequences also encode this same CDR3. The V and J genes are TRBV27 and TRBJ1-5; D might be TRBD1 (5 bases). The V gene lost 3 bases and the J gene lost 11 bases, with 23 bases spanning the gap. This CDR3 region has 16 residues. CDR1 and CDR2 from the germline V gene are MNHEY and SMNVEV (reference sequence). The CDR3 bases are TGTGCCAGCAGTTTGGGCGGGGGGGAGGGCAATCACACCCAGCATTTT. Translating it yields CASSLGGGEGNHTQHF.

The gene calls are TRBV9 and TRBJ2-2, with D hard to call. The germline CDR1 and CDR2 sequences are SGDLS and YYNGEE. The V end lost 0 bases, the J end lost 2 bases, and 8 bases lay between the germline ends. The CDR3 spans 15 residues. The CDR3 DNA is TGTGCCAGCAGCGTAGCCGGTTCTAACACCGGGGAGCTGTTTTTT. Protein sequence: CASSVAGSNTGELFF.

The chain links TRBV2 to TRBJ2-7, with 7 bases aligning to TRBD1. The ends lost 4 bases at V and 4 bases at J; junction bases unmatched: 1. This CDR3 has 12 residues. Per germline, CDR1 SNHLY and CDR2 FYNNEI. Here the CDR3 reads CASSGQGYEQYV. As DNA, the CDR3 is TGTGCCAGCAGTGGACAGGGTTACGAGCAGTACGTC.

The genes are TRBV27 and TRBJ1-2, with TRBD1 matching over 7 bases. Germline assignment: CDR1 MNHEY and CDR2 SMNVEV (reference sequence). V lost 6 bases, J lost 6 bases, and 4 bases stayed unmatched. This CDR3 has 12 residues. For the CDR3, the DNA is TGTGCCAGCAGGGGGGACAGTCATGGCTACACCTTC. Translated: CASRGDSHGYTF.

The rearrangement uses TRBV5-1 and TRBJ2-3; D is undetermined. Germline CDR1 and CDR2: SGHRS and YFSETQ. V was cut by 5 bases and J by 6 bases, with 16 bases left in between. There are 14 residues in the CDR3. The CDR3 reads CASRGRDSGDTQYF. CDR3 DNA sequence: TGCGCCAGCAGAGGCAGAGATTCAGGTGATACGCAGTATTTT.

The chain couples TRBV28 to TRBJ2-1, with 8 positions matching TRBD1. Trimming removed 2 bases from V and 4 bases from J; junction bases left unmatched: 4. Germline V lookup: CDR1 MDHEN, CDR2 SYDVKM. This CDR3 is built from 15 residues. The CDR3: CASSLQGALYNEQFF. The CDR3 region has the DNA TGTGCCAGCAGTTTACAGGGGGCTCTATACAATGAGCAGTTCTTC.

V is TRBV6-1 and J is TRBJ1-5; 8 bases align to TRBD1. CDR3 size: 15 residues. With V trimmed by 7 bases and J by 4 bases, 9 bases remained unmatched. CDR1 is MNHNS, CDR2 SASEGT, per germline. CDR3 protein: CASKGQGPANQPQHF. In DNA form, the CDR3 reads TGTGCCAGCAAAGGACAGGGACCAGCAAATCAGCCCCAGCATTTT.

The chain joins TRBV5-4 to TRBJ2-7, with 9 nucleotides matching TRBD2. The V gene end was trimmed by 4 bases and the J gene end by 5 bases; junction bases not matched to a gene: 16. The CDR3 consists of 17 residues. Germline V gives CDR1 SGHNT, CDR2 YYREEE (reference sequence). The CDR3 region is CASSPRPDAGGLHEQYF. The CDR3 DNA follows: TGTGCCAGCAGCCCCAGACCAGATGCGGGGGGGCTCCACGAGCAGTACTTC.

The genes are TRBV27 and TRBJ2-7; TRBD1 might be the D (5 bases). Between the trimmed V and J ends, which lost 9 bases and 0 bases, there was a span of 15 bases. Germline V lookup: CDR1 MNHEY, CDR2 SMNVEV (reference sequence). CDR3 length equals 14 residues. The CDR3 bases are TGTGCCAGTTCCCTTATGCAGGGCTCCTACGAGCAGTACTTC. Protein sequence: CASSLMQGSYEQYF.

The V and J genes are TRBV19 and TRBJ2-3, with 8 bases identical to TRBD2. This CDR3 is 15 amino acids long. Per germline, CDR1 LNHDA and CDR2 SQIVND (reference sequence). Unmatched junction bases numbered 9, after V lost 6 bases and J lost 4 bases. The DNA for the CDR3 is TGTGCCAGTAGGGCCCGGGGGGGCGTGGCAGATACGCAGTATTTT. Its protein is CASRARGGVADTQYF.

This clone was seen just once. The chain recombines TRBV19 with TRBJ1-6; 7 nucleotides align to TRBD1. V lost 3 bases and J lost 6; bases outside the gene matches: 5. Germline V gene lookup returns CDR1 LNHDA and CDR2 SQIVND (reference sequence). There are 15 residues in the CDR3. The CDR3 coding sequence is TGTGCCAGTAGTATTTCCGGGACAGCTAATTCACCCCTCCACTTT. Its protein is CASSISGTANSPLHF.